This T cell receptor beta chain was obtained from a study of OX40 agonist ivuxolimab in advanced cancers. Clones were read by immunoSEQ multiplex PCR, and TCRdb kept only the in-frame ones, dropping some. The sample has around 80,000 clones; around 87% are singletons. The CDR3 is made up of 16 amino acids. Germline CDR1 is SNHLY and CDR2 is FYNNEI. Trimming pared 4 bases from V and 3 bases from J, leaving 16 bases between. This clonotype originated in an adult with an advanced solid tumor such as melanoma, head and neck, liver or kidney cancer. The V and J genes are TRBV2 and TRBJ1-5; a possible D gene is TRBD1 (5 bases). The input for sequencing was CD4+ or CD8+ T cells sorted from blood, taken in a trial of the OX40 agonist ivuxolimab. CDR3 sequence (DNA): TGTGCCAGCAGTGGTCCTGGACTGGGGGACAATCAGCCCCAGCATTTT. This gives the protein CASSGPGLGDNQPQHF.